This T cell receptor beta chain comes out of a study of a mutant IDH1 vaccine in newly diagnosed glioma. Study results and limitations: Immune responses induced by the vaccine were seen in 93.3% of patients, spanning multiple MHC alleles.

Trimming removed 2 bases from V and 0 bases from J, with 11 bases in between. The CDR3 loop spans 16 amino acids. In germline, CDR1 is WSHSY, CDR2 SAAADI. Specified time point: week 47, end of study. Each dose of the vaccine consisted of 300 ug of mutant IDH1 20-mer peptide, with topical imiquimod. Scheduled for weeks 1, 3, 5, 7, 11, 15, 19 and 23, eight vaccinations were given to patients. TCRdb's table, derived via immunoSEQ multiplex PCR, lists solely in-frame clones and lacks some. The sample lists 60,000 to 70,000 clones, roughly four fifths seen once, with around 4% in the top ten. Comment on this clone: Its antigen is undetermined.

This clonotype originated in a man aged 25-45 years with glioma. The J gene is TRBJ1-5, the V gene TRBV10-2; D gene ambiguous. Sequencing used PBMCs, obtained from a glioma patient whose treatment included an IDH1 peptide vaccine. The CDR3 region is CASSEPGLYSNQPQHF. The DNA of the CDR3 is TGCGCCAGCAGTGAGCCTGGACTCTATAGCAATCAGCCCCAGCATTTT.